This passage covers 21 T cell receptor beta chains from one sample sequenced in a study of shared clonotypes between healthy human individuals. Assay used: immunoSEQ multiplex PCR; TCRdb lists only in-frame clones, some missing. Of 2 million to 3 million clones listed, around 90% are singletons. The sequenced material came from naive CD4+ T cells sorted from blood. Specified subset: CD45RA+ positively selected. Receptors were obtained from a man younger than 30 in good health.

J is TRBJ2-7 and V is TRBV6-1, with 8 nucleotides matching TRBD1. This CDR3 is 13 amino acids long. Germline values: CDR1 MNHNS, CDR2 SASEGT. V was clipped by 10 bases and J by 3 bases; unmatched bases: 8. The CDR3 loop reads CAISPGQGYEQYF. CDR3 sequence (DNA): TGTGCCATCTCCCCCGGACAGGGCTACGAGCAGTACTTC.

J is TRBJ1-5 and V is TRBV19, with TRBD1 matching 7 bases. There are 15 residues in the CDR3. Germline CDR1 LNHDA, CDR2 SQIVND (reference sequence). V dropped 7 bases and J dropped 7; count of bases not matched to a gene: 13. CDR3 amino acids: CASTLYGQGEQPQHF. The CDR3 nucleotides read TGTGCCAGTACCCTCTACGGGCAGGGGGAACAGCCCCAGCATTTT.

The chain recombines TRBV7-6 with TRBJ1-1, with TRBD1 as a possible D gene (6 bases). This CDR3 region has 14 residues. CDR1 and CDR2 (germline): SGHVS, FNYEAQ. V gave up 5 bases and J gave up 4 bases, with 14 bases separating them. The CDR3 DNA reads TGTGCCAGCAGCACCCAACAGGGAGGCACTGAAGCTTTCTTT. It encodes CASSTQQGGTEAFF.

As to this clone: This sample also contains other DNA sequences that code for the same CDR3. The chain uses TRBV7-9 and TRBJ1-4; no reliable D call. CDR3 size: 15 residues. V was trimmed by 5 bases and J by 8 bases, leaving 18 bases between them. CDR1 and CDR2 from the germline V gene are SEHNR and FQNEAQ (reference sequence). The CDR3 reads CASSLAGGLGEKLFF. CDR3 coding DNA: TGTGCCAGCAGCCTGGCGGGAGGGCTCGGGGAAAAACTGTTTTTT.

The genes are TRBV7-9 and TRBJ2-3, with 8 bases lining up with TRBD2. The CDR3 is 14 residues long. J gave up 4 bases and V 9 bases, and 9 bases lay outside the gene matches. Germline values: CDR1 SEHNR, CDR2 FQNEAQ (reference sequence). CDR3 amino acids: CASKLAEEADTQYF. CDR3 nucleotide sequence: TGTGCCAGTAAACTAGCGGAAGAGGCAGATACGCAGTATTTT. Complete variable domain (other parts from reference TRBV7-9 and TRBJ2-3): DTGVSQNPRHKITKRGQNVTFRCDPISEHNRLYWYRQTLGQGPEFLTYFQNEAQLEKSRLLSDRFSAERPKGSFSTLEIQRTEQGDSAMYLCASKLAEEADTQYFGPGTRLTVL.

CDR3 nucleotides: TGTGCCAGCAGCTTAACCGGCAGGGGGGCCCCGACCAACTATGGCTACACCTTC. This gives the protein CASSLTGRGAPTNYGYTF. The gene calls are TRBV11-2 and TRBJ1-2; 7 bases line up with TRBD1. This CDR3 contains 18 residues. J gave up 2 bases and V 2 bases, and 14 bases lay outside the gene matches. Germline loops: CDR1 SGHAT, CDR2 FQNNGV. Together with reference TRBV11-2 and TRBJ1-2, the CDR3 gives the full variable domain: EAGVAQSPRYKIIEKRQSVAFWCNPISGHATLYWYQQILGQGPKLLIQFQNNGVVDDSQLPKDRFSAERLKGVDSTLKIQPAKLEDSAVYLCASSLTGRGAPTNYGYTFGSGTRLTVV.

The chain uses TRBV19 and TRBJ2-1; 7 bases are shared with TRBD2. With V trimmed by 4 bases and J by 4 bases, 10 bases remained unmatched. The V gene's germline CDR1 is LNHDA and CDR2 SQIVND (reference sequence). The CDR3 loop spans 16 amino acids. CDR3 in amino acids: CASSTPSRGGYNEQFF. The CDR3 DNA is TGTGCCAGTAGTACTCCCTCCCGCGGGGGTTACAATGAGCAGTTCTTC. Complete variable domain (other parts from reference TRBV19 and TRBJ2-1): DGGITQSPKYLFRKEGQNVTLSCEQNLNHDAMYWYRQDPGQGLRLIYYSQIVNDFQKGDIAEGYSVSREKKESFPLTVTSAQKNPTAFYLCASSTPSRGGYNEQFFGPGTRLTVL.

The CDR3 is CASRLDSRGYEQYF. The CDR3 nucleotides read TGTGCCAGCCGCTTGGACAGCCGCGGGTACGAGCAGTACTTC. This chain joins TRBV6-1 and TRBJ2-7, with a tentative D call TRBD1 (6 bases). Trimming stripped 8 bases from V and 4 bases from J, with 18 bases between. The germline CDR1 and CDR2 sequences are MNHNS and SASEGT. The CDR3 consists of 14 residues.

V usage is TRBV19 and J usage is TRBJ1-5; D gene uncertain. This CDR3 has 16 amino acids. Trimming pared 7 bases from V and 1 base from J, leaving 17 bases between. In germline, CDR1 is LNHDA, CDR2 SQIVND (reference sequence). This CDR3 is CASNRRSGLSNQPQHF. CDR3 coding DNA: TGTGCCAGTAACCGCCGATCAGGATTAAGCAATCAGCCCCAGCATTTT.

V gene TRBV5-1 combines with J gene TRBJ2-2; 7 bases map to TRBD1. Germline values: CDR1 SGHRS, CDR2 YFSETQ. V dropped 4 bases and J dropped 3; count of bases not matched to a gene: 6. The CDR3 has 15 residues. This chain's CDR3 is CASSRRTGDTGELFF. The CDR3 nucleotides read TGCGCCAGCAGCCGGAGGACAGGTGACACCGGGGAGCTGTTTTTT.

This sequence joins TRBV7-2 and TRBJ2-6; D unresolved. This CDR3 contains 17 residues. V was clipped by 1 base and J by 0 bases, with 10 bases between them. Germline V lookup: CDR1 SGHTA, CDR2 FQGNSA. The CDR3 loop is CASSLVPVLSGANVLTF. For the CDR3, the DNA is TGTGCCAGCAGCTTAGTGCCAGTTCTCTCTGGGGCCAACGTCCTGACTTTC.

This clone was recorded once. The chain joins TRBV2 to TRBJ2-5, with 13 bases identical to TRBD2. The trim removed 4 bases at V and 5 bases at J, leaving 1 base unmatched. Germline CDR1 is SNHLY and CDR2 is FYNNEI. The CDR3 spans 14 residues. CDR3 in amino acids: CASSATSGRETQYF. The CDR3 DNA is TGTGCCAGCAGTGCGACTAGCGGGAGGGAGACCCAGTACTTC. Filled out from reference TRBV2 and TRBJ2-5, the complete variable domain reads EPEVTQTPSHQVTQMGQEVILRCVPISNHLYFYWYRQILGQKVEFLVSFYNNEISEKSEIFDDQFSVERPDGSNFTLKIRSTKLEDSAMYFCASSATSGRETQYFGPGTRLLVL.

V usage is TRBV5-1 and J usage is TRBJ1-4, with TRBD1 as a possible D gene (5 bases). Trimming stripped 1 base from V and 4 bases from J, with 8 bases between. There are 14 residues in the CDR3. CDR1 and CDR2 from the germline V gene are SGHRS and YFSETQ. DNA for the CDR3: TGCGCCAGCAGCTTGCAGGGAATTAATGAAAAACTGTTTTTT. Its translation is CASSLQGINEKLFF.

The chain employs TRBV14 and TRBJ1-3, with unresolved D. V was trimmed by 10 bases and J by 4 bases, leaving 17 bases between them. Germline CDR1 and CDR2: SGHDN and FVKESK. This CDR3 contains 14 residues. The CDR3 region has the DNA TGTGCCACCAAGGACGCCGAGTGGGGAAACACCATATATTTT. This encodes CATKDAEWGNTIYF.

The CDR3 bases are TGTGCCTGGAGTCCGAACACAGGCCCCTCTGGCTACACCTTC. Translation gives CAWSPNTGPSGYTF. The chain couples TRBV30 to TRBJ1-2, with D possibly matching TRBD1 (5 bases). CDR3 length: 14 residues. Per the germline V gene, CDR1 is GTSNPN and CDR2 is SVGIG (reference sequence). V lost 2 bases and J lost 7, with 17 bases in between.

The chain employs TRBV6-5 and TRBJ2-6; TRBD1 agrees at 9 bases. This CDR3 comprises 12 residues. Germline CDR1 MNHEY, CDR2 SVGAGI. The junction had 5 bases not matched to a gene; V was cut back by 6 bases and J by 14 bases. The CDR3 loop reads CASSRDRVILTF. DNA of the CDR3: TGTGCCAGCAGCCGGGACAGGGTAATCCTGACTTTC.

This clone was observed a few times. Other DNA sequences in this sample translate to the same CDR3. The rearrangement uses TRBV6-1 and TRBJ1-5; no clear D gene. Germline CDR1 reads MNHNS; CDR2 reads SASEGT. CDR3 size: 11 residues. V gave up 3 bases and J gave up 7 bases, with 4 bases separating them. The CDR3 protein is CASSEGQPQHF. The CDR3 bases are TGTGCCAGCAGTGAGGGACAGCCCCAGCATTTT.

The chain carries TRBV6-5 and TRBJ2-2; D not resolved. The V end was cut by 6 bases, the J end by 7 bases, with 9 bases between. Germline V gives CDR1 MNHEY, CDR2 SVGAGI. The length of the CDR3 is 12 residues. CDR3: CASRGSRGELFF. CDR3 nucleotides: TGTGCCAGCAGAGGCAGTCGCGGGGAGCTGTTTTTT.

A note on this clone: One end of the junction is discordant with germline, which a read error may explain. The CDR3 loop reads CASSLVLGETQYF. CDR3 bases: TGTGCTAGCAGCTTAGTGCTGGGAGAGACCCAGTACTTC. The chain uses TRBV7-7 and TRBJ2-5; no firm D call. CDR1 and CDR2 (germline): SSHAT, FNYEAQ (reference sequence). The CDR3 has 13 residues.

The V gene is TRBV6-1, the J gene TRBJ2-7; the D gene could be TRBD1 or TRBD2 (5 bases each). The length of the CDR3 is 15 residues. Between the trimmed V and J ends, which lost 7 bases and 1 base, there was a span of 17 bases. Germline lookup yields CDR1 MNHNS and CDR2 SASEGT. The CDR3 DNA reads TGTGCCAGCAACTCCGGGGCAGAAGGATCCTACGAGCAGTACTTC. Its protein product is CASNSGAEGSYEQYF.

The J gene is TRBJ2-3, the V gene TRBV19, with D possibly matching TRBD2 (6 bases). The CDR3 extends over 14 amino acids. Germline CDR1 is LNHDA and CDR2 is SQIVND (reference sequence). Deletions cut 6 bases from V and 0 bases from J, with 10 bases between. The CDR3 here is CASRLAVSTDTQYF. DNA for the CDR3: TGTGCCAGTAGATTAGCGGTTAGCACAGATACGCAGTATTTT.